This entry concerns a single T cell receptor beta chain. This sample stems from a study of control samples from healthy donors and cancer patients. Repertoires were generated with immunoSEQ multiplex PCR, while TCRdb's copy carries only in-frame clones and drops some. The sample holds approximately 160,000 clones, 92% seen once. The germline CDR1 and CDR2 sequences are SQVTM and ANQGSEA. The length of the CDR3 is 15 residues. V and J are TRBV29-1 and TRBJ2-2; 7 nucleotides match TRBD2. The specimen was blood. This TCR derives from a woman aged 30 to 39 in good health. The DNA for the CDR3 is TGCGTGGGGAGGGACGGGCACCCGAACACCGGGGAGCTGTTTTTT. It is translated as CVGRDGHPNTGELFF.